The 14 T cell receptor beta chains listed next were all sequenced from one sample in a study of cytomegalovirus exposure and HLA in healthy donors. Primers for the PCR totalled 60 Vbeta and 13 Jbeta. Assay: immunoSEQ multiplex PCR; the TCRdb copy retains only in-frame clones and omits some. The table includes 150,000 to 200,000 clones, roughly 80% detected once. The source material was PBMCs. These receptors were taken from a human donor in good health.

V usage is TRBV14 and J usage is TRBJ2-7; D might be TRBD1 (5 bases). Germline V gives CDR1 SGHDN, CDR2 FVKESK. V was pared by 3 bases and J by 7 bases, with 10 bases between. This CDR3 has 12 residues. Here the CDR3 DNA reads TGTGCCAGCAGCCACCCTGACAGAGAGCAGTACTTC. Residues: CASSHPDREQYF.

About this clone itself: The same CDR3 is also encoded by other DNA sequences in this sample. The chain employs TRBV4-1 and TRBJ2-7, with D unclear. CDR1 and CDR2 from the germline V gene are MGHRA and YSYEKL. CDR3 length: 13 residues. Trimming pared 1 base from V and 2 bases from J, leaving 6 bases between. The CDR3 sequence is CASSQGLAYEQYF. In nucleotides, the CDR3 is TGCGCCAGCAGCCAAGGGCTAGCCTACGAGCAGTACTTC.

The chain carries TRBV9 and TRBJ2-7; 9 positions match TRBD1. The V and J ends lost 0 bases and 3 bases, in that order; junction bases with no gene match: 13. CDR3 length: 18 residues. Germline V gene data show CDR1 as SGDLS and CDR2 as YYNGEE. This chain's CDR3 is CASSVGGALGQGRYEQYF. The CDR3 region has the DNA TGTGCCAGCAGCGTAGGTGGGGCGCTGGGACAGGGCCGCTACGAGCAGTACTTC. The variable domain in full, completed from reference TRBV9 and TRBJ2-7, reads DSGVTQTPKHLITATGQRVTLRCSPRSGDLSVYWYQQSLDQGLQFLIQYYNGEERAKGNILERFSAQQFPDLHSELNLSSLELGDSALYFCASSVGGALGQGRYEQYFGPGTRLTVT.

This clone was observed a handful of times. This rearrangement joins TRBV7-2 to TRBJ1-4, with a weak D call TRBD1 (6 bases). Germline V lookup: CDR1 SGHTA, CDR2 FQGNSA. CDR3 length: 16 amino acids. The germline V and J ends were trimmed by 2 bases and 5 bases, with 15 bases remaining between them. CDR3 residues: CASSLWGGGVNEKLFF. The CDR3 nucleotides are TGTGCCAGCAGCTTATGGGGAGGGGGTGTAAATGAAAAACTGTTTTTT.

This clone has just a few counts. The chain has TRBV18 and TRBJ2-1; TRBD2 agrees at 12 bases. This CDR3 comprises 14 residues. From germline, CDR1 is KGHSH and CDR2 LQKENI. The V gene end was trimmed by 4 bases and the J gene end by 8 bases; junction bases not matched to a gene: 3. The CDR3 here is CASSQRLAGDEQFF. CDR3 bases: TGTGCCAGCTCACAGAGACTAGCGGGGGATGAGCAGTTCTTC.

The rearrangement joins TRBV9 to TRBJ2-1; 10 bases are shared with TRBD2. This CDR3 spans 21 amino acids. Germline values: CDR1 SGDLS, CDR2 YYNGEE. V shed 5 bases and J 0 bases; nucleotides not matched to a gene: 20. CDR3 coding DNA: TGTGCCAGCAGTGACCACCTACAGCGGGGGGGCGGGGTTGACTCCTACAATGAGCAGTTCTTC. Translating gives CASSDHLQRGGGVDSYNEQFF.

On this clone: The junction does not match germline at one end; this may be a read error. J is TRBJ2-3 and V is TRBV19; D possibly corresponds to TRBD1 (5 bases). Germline V gives CDR1 LNHDA, CDR2 SQIVND (reference sequence). The CDR3 spans 14 residues. The CDR3 loop reads CASSILTNTGTQYF. The CDR3 DNA reads TGTGCCAGTAGTATTTTGACAAACACAGGTACGCAGTATTTT.

The J gene is TRBJ2-7, the V gene TRBV5-6, with TRBD1 identical over 9 bases. This CDR3 spans 19 amino acids. J was trimmed by 4 bases and V by 2 bases; bases with no gene match: 19. From germline, CDR1 is SGHDT and CDR2 YYEEEE. The CDR3 sequence: CASSFDRGGVGSYNYEQYF. In DNA, the CDR3 is TGTGCCAGCAGCTTTGACAGGGGGGGAGTCGGGAGTTATAATTACGAGCAGTACTTC.

The gene calls are TRBV4-2 and TRBJ2-1; 7 nucleotides align to TRBD2. Per germline, CDR1 LGHNA and CDR2 YNFKEQ. V lost 1 base and J lost 9; bases outside the gene matches: 15. The CDR3 loop spans 17 amino acids. The CDR3 sequence: CASSQGATSSNGGEQFF. CDR3 bases: TGTGCCAGCAGCCAAGGGGCGACTAGCAGCAACGGCGGTGAGCAGTTCTTC.

The chain combines TRBV2 with TRBJ2-1; no definite D call. The V and J ends lost 10 bases and 0 bases respectively, with 10 bases between them. Germline V gene data show CDR1 as SNHLY and CDR2 as FYNNEI. The CDR3 runs 13 residues. CDR3 loop: CATLFSSYNEQFF. The CDR3, as DNA: TGTGCCACCCTTTTTAGCTCCTACAATGAGCAGTTCTTC.

This clone was observed a few times. The chain uses TRBV5-4 and TRBJ1-1; possibly TRBD1 for D (6 bases). Per germline, CDR1 SGHNT and CDR2 YYREEE (reference sequence). The CDR3 is 14 amino acids. The ends were cut back, 2 bases at V and 5 bases at J, with 13 bases in the middle. In nucleotides, the CDR3 is TGTGCCAGCAGCTTCCCACAGGGAGAGACTGAAGCTTTCTTT. It is translated as CASSFPQGETEAFF.

V gene TRBV4-3 combines with J gene TRBJ2-1; D perhaps matches TRBD1 (6 bases). The length of the CDR3 is 16 residues. V dropped 4 bases and J dropped 0 bases, with 13 bases sitting between them. Germline lookup yields CDR1 LGHNA and CDR2 YSLEER. In DNA, the CDR3 is TGCGCCAGCAGCCGTAATACAGGGAGCTCCTACAATGAGCAGTTCTTC. Its protein is CASSRNTGSSYNEQFF.

This clone has a handful of counts. The chain recombines TRBV11-2 with TRBJ2-5, with 7 bases lining up with TRBD1. There are 14 residues in the CDR3. The germline CDR1 and CDR2 sequences are SGHAT and FQNNGV. The V segment lost 5 bases and the J segment 7 bases; nucleotides outside the gene matches: 10. CDR3 residues: CASSPSTGFRTQYF. Here the CDR3 DNA reads TGTGCCAGCAGCCCATCGACAGGGTTTAGGACCCAGTACTTC.

This clone appeared a few times. This chain links TRBV5-1 with TRBJ2-3; TRBD1 matches at 11 bases. The germline gives CDR1 SGHRS, CDR2 YFSETQ. The CDR3 is 19 amino acids. The ends lost 4 bases at V and 3 bases at J; junction bases unmatched: 16. The CDR3 coding sequence is TGCGCCAGCAGCCCAACAGGGACAGGGGGAACTTGGGAGACAGATACGCAGTATTTT. The encoded protein is CASSPTGTGGTWETDTQYF. Full variable domain (rest looked up from reference TRBV5-1 and TRBJ2-3): KAGVTQTPRYLIKTRGQQVTLSCSPISGHRSVSWYQQTPGQGLQFLFEYFSETQRNKGNFPGRFSGRQFSNSRSEMNVSTLELGDSALYLCASSPTGTGGTWETDTQYFGPGTRLTVL.